The rows below give T cell receptor beta chains drawn from one sample of a study of human T cells and chemical hapten exposure. Each CDR3 protein is one row after TCRdb ran MiXCR on the RACE reads. The sample has 150,000 to 200,000 distinct CDR3 sequences; approximately 20% are singletons. The starting material was whole blood, obtained in connection with sensitization to the hapten diphenylcyclopropenone (DPC). The origin of the receptors is a woman aged 45 to 65 with alopecia areata. Some clones in this sample may be carry-over from other donors' samples. Both conserved end residues are part of each CDR3. The D gene is left open where the match is weak. Not all rows give a size; the values are once, few, many and, for expanded clones, a class.

TRBJ1-1,NA,NA,TRBV7-9,CASSLRLQAMNTEAFF,TGTGCCAGCAGCTTAAGGTTACAGGCCATGAACACTGAAGCTTTCTTT
TRBJ1-1,TRBD1,NA,TRBV7-9,CASSSGQGWTEAFF,TGTGCCAGCAGCTCGGGACAGGGGTGGACTGAAGCTTTCTTT
TRBJ2-5,NA,many,TRBV21-1,CASSKDWLGGETQYF,TGTGCCAGCAGCAAAGATTGGCTGGGAGGAGAGACCCAGTACTTC
TRBJ1-5,NA,NA,TRBV15,CATSRVGDGQPQHF,TGTGCCACCAGCAGAGTAGGGGACGGCCAGCCCCAGCATTTT
TRBJ2-5,NA,NA,TRBV3-1,CASSHDVPETQYF,TGTGCCAGCAGCCATGATGTACCGGAGACCCAGTACTTC
TRBJ2-3,NA,few,TRBV10-2,CASRDSGSRTDTQYF,TGCGCCAGCAGAGACTCGGGGTCTCGCACAGATACGCAGTATTTT
TRBJ2-1,NA,NA,TRBV2,CASQLAHEQFF,TGTGCCTCCCAACTTGCCCATGAGCAGTTCTTC
TRBJ2-3,TRBD2,once,TRBV20-1,CSARPGLAGVPDTQYF,TGCAGTGCTAGACCGGGACTAGCGGGAGTCCCAGATACGCAGTATTTT
TRBJ2-1,TRBD2,NA,TRBV7-8,CASRSGLAGGFNEQFF,TGTGCCAGCAGATCCGGACTAGCGGGAGGTTTCAATGAGCAGTTCTTC
TRBJ1-5,TRBD1,NA,TRBV2,CASSNRGVGNQPQHF,TGTGCCAGCAGTAACAGGGGGGTCGGTAATCAGCCCCAGCATTTT
TRBJ2-7,TRBD1,few,TRBV5-1,CASSLRDSGHEQYF,TGCGCCAGCAGCTTGCGGGACAGTGGCCACGAGCAGTACTTC
TRBJ2-2,NA,few,TRBV3-1,CASSRFQLGSGELFF,TGTGCCAGCAGCCGCTTCCAGCTTGGGTCCGGGGAGCTGTTTTTT
TRBJ2-1,NA,NA,TRBV29-1,CSVLSGYNEQFF,TGCAGCGTCCTTAGCGGCTACAATGAGCAGTTCTTC
TRBJ1-5,NA,few,TRBV7-9,CASSLAEGGVVIQPQHF,TGTGCCAGCAGCTTAGCTGAAGGGGGGGTGGTCATTCAGCCCCAGCATTTT
TRBJ2-5,NA,NA,TRBV29-1,CSVAATGVKETQYF,TGCAGCGTTGCCGCAACGGGAGTGAAAGAGACCCAGTACTTC
TRBJ1-5,NA,NA,TRBV4-2,CASSQDQGDQPQHF,TGTGCCAGCAGCCAAGATCAAGGGGATCAGCCCCAGCATTTT
TRBJ2-5,NA,NA,TRBV30,CAWSRGETQYF,TGTGCCTGGAGCAGGGGAGAGACCCAGTACTTC
TRBJ1-2,NA,few,TRBV18,CASSPPVIGYGYTF,TGTGCCAGCTCACCACCGGTGATCGGGTACGGCTACACCTTC
TRBJ2-7,TRBD2,NA,TRBV7-9,CASSHPTSGAYEQYF,TGTGCCAGCAGCCACCCGACTAGCGGAGCCTACGAGCAGTACTTC
TRBJ1-2,NA,many,TRBV2,CASSPYRDPFNYGYTF,TGTGCCAGCAGTCCCTACAGGGACCCGTTCAACTATGGCTACACCTTC
TRBJ2-1,NA,few,TRBV5-4,CASSFTRTYNEQFF,TGTGCCAGCAGCTTTACGAGGACCTACAATGAGCAGTTCTTC
TRBJ2-7,TRBD2,few,TRBV6-5,CASSYSGSFAYEQYF,TGTGCCAGCAGTTACAGCGGGAGCTTCGCCTACGAGCAGTACTTC